The 11 T cell receptor beta chains presented below share a single source sample, sequenced in a study of cytomegalovirus exposure and HLA in healthy donors. PCR was performed using 60 Vbeta and 13 Jbeta primers. The assay was immunoSEQ multiplex PCR, and TCRdb's table has in-frame clones only and misses some. This table lists around 25,000 clones. Material for sequencing was PBMCs. These receptors originate from a male donor in good health and CMV-seropositive.

The chain uses TRBV6-5 and TRBJ2-5; D remains unclear. The end of the DNA fits TRBJ2-7 better, so the J call may be wrong. The CDR3 length is 15 residues. CDR1 is MNHEY, CDR2 SVGAGI, per germline. For the CDR3, the DNA is TGTGCCAGCAGTTACCATTCAGGAACCCGCTACGAGCAGTACTTC. Translated, it gives CASSYHSGTRYEQYF.

The J gene is TRBJ1-2, the V gene TRBV4-1; D gene unclear. V was cut by 2 bases and J by 2 bases, with 6 bases left in between. Germline CDR1 and CDR2: MGHRA and YSYEKL. The CDR3 is 13 residues long. The CDR3 DNA reads as TGCGCCAGCAGCCAACCACTCAACTATGGCTACACCTTC. This encodes CASSQPLNYGYTF.

V usage is TRBV11-1 and J usage is TRBJ2-3; perhaps TRBD1 as D (5 bases). The CDR3 consists of 16 residues. The germline V gene has CDR1 SGHAT and CDR2 FQDESV (reference sequence). Trimming stripped 5 bases from V and 0 bases from J, with 15 bases between. The CDR3 here is CASSRRSGPSTDTQYF. DNA of the CDR3: TGTGCCAGCAGCCGTCGGTCAGGGCCGAGCACAGATACGCAGTATTTT.

The chain links TRBV6-5 to TRBJ2-7; D call uncertain. Looked up from germline, CDR1 is MNHEY and CDR2 is SVGAGI. The CDR3 runs 11 residues. V was cut by 4 bases and J by 3 bases, with 4 bases left in between. The CDR3 region has the DNA TGTGCCAGCAGTTTCGGCTACGAGCAGTACTTC. This translates into CASSFGYEQYF.

V gene TRBV6-5 combines with J gene TRBJ1-1; D is possibly TRBD1 (5 bases). Trimming took 6 bases from V and 4 from J, leaving 12 bases between them. This CDR3 is 13 amino acids long. Per germline, CDR1 MNHEY and CDR2 SVGAGI. The CDR3 DNA is TGTGCCAGCAGAATAGGGGTGAGCACTGAAGCTTTCTTT. Amino acid sequence: CASRIGVSTEAFF.

The V call is TRBV30, the J call TRBJ1-4; 7 nucleotides align to TRBD1. Germline CDR1 is GTSNPN and CDR2 is SVGIG (reference sequence). This CDR3 is 15 amino acids long. With 2 bases clipped from V and 7 bases from J, the junction kept 10 bases outside the gene matches. Here the CDR3 DNA reads TGTGCCTGGAGTCGGGGGACAGATGGGGGTGAAAAACTGTTTTTT. Its protein product is CAWSRGTDGGEKLFF.

The chain links TRBV28 to TRBJ1-4, with D uncertain. Trimming removed 6 bases from V and 7 bases from J, with 9 bases in between. This CDR3 region has 12 residues. From germline, CDR1 is MDHEN and CDR2 SYDVKM. The CDR3 protein is CASSPSSEKLFF. As DNA, the CDR3 is TGTGCCAGCAGCCCATCCAGTGAAAAACTGTTTTTT.

This chain connects TRBV4-1 to TRBJ2-2; tentatively, D is TRBD2 (5 bases). CDR1 MGHRA and CDR2 YSYEKL come from the germline V gene. The CDR3 has 18 amino acids. The V gene lost 4 bases and the J gene lost 4 bases, with 22 bases spanning the gap. The CDR3 protein is CASSPEVQEVMGTGELFF. The CDR3 nucleotides are TGCGCCAGCAGCCCCGAGGTCCAGGAGGTTATGGGCACCGGGGAGCTGTTTTTT.

The J gene is TRBJ2-7, the V gene TRBV14, with a tentative D call TRBD1 (6 bases). From germline, CDR1 is SGHDN and CDR2 FVKESK. The CDR3 has 14 amino acids. Trimming shortened V by 4 bases and J by 3 bases, and 13 bases separated the two germline ends. This chain's CDR3 is CASSPQVGGYEQYF. CDR3 nucleotide sequence: TGTGCCAGCAGCCCCCAAGTAGGGGGCTACGAGCAGTACTTC.

The rearrangement links TRBV5-4 to TRBJ1-2; D may be TRBD1 (6 bases). The CDR3 sequence is 15 residues long. V was trimmed by 4 bases and J by 6 bases, leaving 19 bases between them. CDR1 and CDR2 from the germline V gene are SGHNT and YYREEE (reference sequence). The CDR3 coding sequence is TGTGCCAGCAGCCGACGTCCAGGGGATGCGCATGGCTACACCTTC. This encodes CASSRRPGDAHGYTF.

The chain couples TRBV7-9 to TRBJ1-4; D possibly corresponds to TRBD1 (5 bases). The V and J ends lost 6 bases and 7 bases respectively, with 18 bases between them. The CDR3 length is 15 residues. The germline gives CDR1 SEHNR, CDR2 FQNEAQ (reference sequence). Written as DNA, the CDR3 is TGTGCCAGCAGGCGCGGTAGCGGGGACGGTGAAAAACTGTTTTTT. Translation: CASRRGSGDGEKLFF.